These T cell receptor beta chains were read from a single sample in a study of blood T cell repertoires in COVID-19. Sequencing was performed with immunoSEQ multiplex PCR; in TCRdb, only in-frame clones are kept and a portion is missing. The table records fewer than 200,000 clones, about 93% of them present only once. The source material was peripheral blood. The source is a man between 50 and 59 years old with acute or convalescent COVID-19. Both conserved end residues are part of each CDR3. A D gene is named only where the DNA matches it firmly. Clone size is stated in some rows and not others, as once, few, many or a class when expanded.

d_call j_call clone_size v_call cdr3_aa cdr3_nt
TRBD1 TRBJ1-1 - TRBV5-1 CASQGAVEAFF TGCGCCAGCCAGGGGGCGGTTGAAGCTTTCTTT
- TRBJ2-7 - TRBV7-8 CASSPYYEQYF TGTGCCAGCAGCCCTTACTACGAGCAGTACTTC
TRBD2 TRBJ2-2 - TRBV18 CASSPELAASRTGELFF TGTGCCAGCTCACCAGAACTAGCGGCGTCGAGAACCGGGGAGCTGTTTTTT
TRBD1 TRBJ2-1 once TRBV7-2 CASSLQGGIYNEQFF TGTGCCAGCAGCCTACAGGGGGGCATTTACAATGAGCAGTTCTTC
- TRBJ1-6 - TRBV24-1 CATRDSANSPLHF TGTGCCACCAGGGACAGCGCCAATTCACCCCTCCACTTT
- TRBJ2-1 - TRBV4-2 CASSQELAFKRQFF TGTGCCAGCAGCCAAGAACTAGCCTTCAAGAGGCAGTTCTTC
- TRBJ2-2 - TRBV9 CASSVERRGGELFF TGTGCCAGCAGCGTAGAACGGAGAGGCGGGGAGCTGTTTTTT
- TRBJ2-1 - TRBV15 CATSSYGGVANEQFF TGTGCCACCAGCAGCTACGGCGGAGTTGCGAATGAGCAGTTCTTC
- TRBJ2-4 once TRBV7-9 CASSLVGQLAKNIQYF TGTGCCAGCAGCTTAGTGGGGCAATTAGCCAAAAACATTCAGTACTTC
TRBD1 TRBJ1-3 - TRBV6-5 CASSRTGASGNTIYF TGTGCCAGCAGCCGGACAGGAGCATCTGGAAACACCATATATTTT
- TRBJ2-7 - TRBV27 CASSLSVPRAYEQYF TGTGCCAGCAGTTTATCTGTCCCTCGGGCCTACGAGCAGTACTTC
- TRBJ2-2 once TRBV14 CASSQQGFGELFF TGTGCCAGCAGCCAACAGGGTTTCGGGGAGCTGTTTTTT
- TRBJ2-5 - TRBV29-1 CSVEKPGETQYF TGCAGCGTTGAGAAGCCAGGGGAGACCCAGTACTTC
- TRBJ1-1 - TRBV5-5 CASSLARNTEAFF TGTGCCAGCAGCTTGGCTAGGAACACTGAAGCTTTCTTT
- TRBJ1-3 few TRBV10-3 CAISSDGNSGNTIYF TGTGCCATCAGCTCGGACGGGAACTCTGGAAACACCATATATTTT
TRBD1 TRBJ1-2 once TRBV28 CASHTPRGTDTYGYTF TGTGCCAGCCACACCCCAAGAGGGACAGACACCTATGGCTACACCTTC
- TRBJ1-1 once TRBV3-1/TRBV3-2 CASSRGTGNTEAFF TGTGCCAGCAGTCGCGGGACGGGGAACACTGAAGCTTTCTTT
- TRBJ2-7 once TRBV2 CASRPTRTSYEQYF TGTGCCAGCAGACCCACTAGAACTTCGTACGAGCAGTACTTC
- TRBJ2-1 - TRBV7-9 CASSSGGKGETYNEQFF TGTGCCAGCAGCTCGGGTGGGAAGGGGGAAACCTACAATGAGCAGTTCTTC
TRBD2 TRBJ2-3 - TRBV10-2 CASKNPGLADSTDTQYF TGCGCCAGCAAGAACCCGGGACTAGCCGATAGCACAGATACGCAGTATTTT
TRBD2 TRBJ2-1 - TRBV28 CASSYLSSGRNNEQFF TGTGCCAGCAGTTATCTTTCTAGCGGGAGAAACAATGAGCAGTTCTTC
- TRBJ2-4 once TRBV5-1 CASSRGYLAKNIQYF TGCGCCAGCAGCAGGGGATACCTAGCCAAAAACATTCAGTACTTC
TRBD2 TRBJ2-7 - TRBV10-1 CASSESTSGRHEQYF TGCGCCAGCAGTGAGTCTACTAGCGGGAGGCACGAGCAGTACTTC
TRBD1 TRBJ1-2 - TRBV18 CASSSTGAVNYGYTF TGTGCCAGCTCATCAACAGGGGCTGTTAACTATGGCTACACCTTC
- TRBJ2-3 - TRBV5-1 CASSPATGKLDTQYF TGCGCCAGCAGCCCCGCCACAGGGAAACTAGATACGCAGTATTTT
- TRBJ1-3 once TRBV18 CASSRERENTIYF TGTGCCAGCTCACGTGAACGGGAAAACACCATATATTTT
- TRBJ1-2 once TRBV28 CASSLGTIYGYTF TGTGCCAGCAGTTTAGGGACAATCTATGGCTACACCTTC
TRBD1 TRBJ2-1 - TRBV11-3 CASSPGSGQGDYNEQFF TGTGCCAGCAGCCCCGGGTCGGGACAGGGGGACTACAATGAGCAGTTCTTC
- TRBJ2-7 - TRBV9 CASSVRGQGDLGEQYF TGTGCCAGCAGCGTCCGGGGCCAAGGGGACTTGGGCGAGCAGTACTTC
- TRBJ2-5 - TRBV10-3 CAIGTGMGETQYF TGTGCCATCGGCACGGGGATGGGAGAGACCCAGTACTTC
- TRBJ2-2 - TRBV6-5 CASRGGGNTGELFF TGTGCCAGCAGGGGCGGGGGCAACACCGGGGAGCTGTTTTTT
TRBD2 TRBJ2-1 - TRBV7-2 CASSKGGTSGSRGEQFF TGTGCCAGCAGCAAAGGGGGCACTAGCGGGAGTAGGGGTGAGCAGTTCTTC
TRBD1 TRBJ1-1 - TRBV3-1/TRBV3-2 CASSPNPGQGNTEAFF TGTGCCAGCAGCCCGAACCCTGGACAGGGGAACACTGAAGCTTTCTTT
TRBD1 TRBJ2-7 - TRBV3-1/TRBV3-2 CASSRQGEQYF TGTGCCAGCAGTAGACAGGGCGAGCAGTACTTC
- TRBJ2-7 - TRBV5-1 CASSPQVSYEQYF TGCGCCAGCAGCCCCCAGGTTTCCTACGAGCAGTACTTC
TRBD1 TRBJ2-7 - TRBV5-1 CASSLVPGGTGRTYEQYF TGCGCCAGCAGCTTGGTGCCAGGGGGAACGGGAAGGACCTACGAGCAGTACTTC
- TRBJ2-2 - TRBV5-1 CASSLSGRNTGELFF TGCGCCAGCAGCTTGTCTGGCCGGAACACCGGGGAGCTGTTTTTT
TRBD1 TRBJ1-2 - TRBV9 CASSSDRGQRYGYTF TGTGCCAGCAGCTCGGACAGGGGGCAGAGGTATGGCTACACCTTC